Detailed here is one T cell receptor beta chain. Its antigen remains unidentified. Naive or memory CD4+ cells were cultured 1:1 with T cell-depleted PBMCs plus CEF. This entry belongs to a study of CD4 T cells in relation to SARS-CoV-2 and coronaviruses. Measured with immunoSEQ multiplex PCR; TCRdb has only the in-frame clones, and not every one. The table records approximately 41,000 clones, 75% to 90% of them present only once. Sequenced material: naive CD4+ T cells from PBMCs, cultured in vitro. Sample subset: naive CD4+ T cells isolated by negative enrichment. The sequence came from an adult with COVID-19.

The CDR3 sequence: CASSSTRQIETQYF. The CDR3 DNA follows: TGTGCCAGCAGTTCAACCCGACAGATAGAGACCCAGTACTTC. V is TRBV27 and J is TRBJ2-5; TRBD1 might be the D (5 bases). Germline V gene data show CDR1 as MNHEY and CDR2 as SMNVEV (reference sequence). The CDR3 runs 14 residues. Trimming took off 4 bases at V and 4 bases at J, with 13 bases between the two ends.